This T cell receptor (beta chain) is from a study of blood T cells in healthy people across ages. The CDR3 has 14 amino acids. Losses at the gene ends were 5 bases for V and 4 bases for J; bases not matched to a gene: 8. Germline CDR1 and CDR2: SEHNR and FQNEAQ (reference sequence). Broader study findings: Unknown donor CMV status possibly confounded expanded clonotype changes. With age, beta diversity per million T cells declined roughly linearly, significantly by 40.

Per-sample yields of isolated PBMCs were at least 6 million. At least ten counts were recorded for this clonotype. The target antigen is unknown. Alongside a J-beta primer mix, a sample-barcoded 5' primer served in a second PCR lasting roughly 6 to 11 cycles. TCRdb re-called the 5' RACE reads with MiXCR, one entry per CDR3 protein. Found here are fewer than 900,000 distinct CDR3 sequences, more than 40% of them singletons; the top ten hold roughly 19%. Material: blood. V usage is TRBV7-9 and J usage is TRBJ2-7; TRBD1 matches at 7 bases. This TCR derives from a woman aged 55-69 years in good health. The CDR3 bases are TGTGCCAGCAGCCTGACAGGGTCCCTTTACGAGCAGTACTTC. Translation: CASSLTGSLYEQYF.